The rows below give T cell receptor beta chains drawn from one sample of a study of tumor and adjacent non-tumor tissue in lung cancer. TCRdb reprocessed the multiplex PCR reads with MiXCR, giving one entry per CDR3 protein. The sample has 75,000 to 90,000 distinct CDR3 sequences; around three quarters are singletons. The sample consisted of distant non-tumor lung tissue. The receptors shown here come from a woman in her 50s with non-small cell lung cancer. The CDR3 runs from the conserved cysteine through the conserved F or W. The D gene is left open where the match is weak. Clone sizes are given selectively: once, few, many, or a class where the clone is expanded.

>TRBJ2-7|.|.|TRBV28
CASSWSFGTGWSSYERYF
TGTGCCAGCAGTTGGTCCTTCGGGACTGGGTGGTCGTCCTACGAGCGGTACTTC
>TRBJ1-1|few|.|TRBV6-2/TRBV6-3
CASSRLGETEAFF
TGTGCCAGCAGTCGACTAGGGGAAACTGAGGCTTTCTTT
>TRBJ2-7|.|TRBD1|TRBV10-2
CTSAGQGPYKQYF
TGCACCAGTGCGGGACAGGGACCCTACAAGCAGTATTTC
>TRBJ2-6|.|.|TRBV6-5
CASSYRQSAGANVLTF
TGTGCTAGCAGTTACAGGCAGTCGGCCGGGGCCAACGTCCTGACTTTC
>TRBJ2-1|.|.|TRBV6-1
CANSESLGGPNNEQFF
TGTGCCAACAGTGAGTCGCTTGGAGGGCCCAACAATGAGCAGTTCTTC
>TRBJ2-3|.|.|TRBV7-8
CDSSLGDTQYF
TGTGACAGCAGCTTGGGTGATACGCAGTATTTT
>TRBJ2-1|.|.|TRBV5-1
CASSQYFDRAYNEQFF
TGCGCCAGCAGCCAATATTTCGACAGAGCCTACAATGAGCAGTTCTTC
>TRBJ2-3|.|.|TRBV11-2
CASSLGSEDTHYF
TGTGCTAGCAGCTTAGGGTCTGAGGATACGCACTATTTT
>TRBJ2-2|.|TRBD2|TRBV20-1
CCARNSAGGQNTRELFF
TGCTGTGCTAGGAATTCGGCGGGAGGCCAAAACACCAGGGAGCTGTTTTTT
>TRBJ2-3|.|.|TRBV29-1
CRVEVWTRGTDTQYF
TGCAGAGTTGAAGTTTGGACAAGGGGAACAGATACGCAGTATTTT
>TRBJ2-7|.|.|TRBV11-2
CASSLGWAPEQYF
TGTGCCAGCAGCTTAGGATGGGCGCCCGAGCAGTACTTC
>TRBJ2-7|.|TRBD2|TRBV12-3/TRBV12-4
CASSRSWGGSYEKHF
TGTGCCAGCAGCCGTTCGTGGGGGGGGTCCTACGAGAAGCACTTC
>TRBJ2-3|.|.|TRBV10-2
CASSDQSRDTDTQYF
TGCGCAAGCAGTGACCAGAGCAGAGACACAGATACGCAGTATTTT
>TRBJ1-1|many|TRBD1|TRBV6-1
CASSTGGITEAFF
TGTGCCAGCAGCACAGGGGGGATCACTGAAGCTTTCTTT
>TRBJ2-7|.|.|TRBV6-2/TRBV6-3
CACGLGKEQYF
TGTGCCTGCGGCCTGGGGAAAGAGCAGTACTTC
>TRBJ2-5|.|.|TRBV6-6
CVSRPSVQETQYF
TGTGTCAGCCGCCCCAGCGTGCAAGAGACCCAGTACTTC
>TRBJ2-3|few|.|TRBV24-1
CATSARGMGTDTQYF
TGTGCCACCAGTGCGCGGGGCATGGGCACAGATACGCAGTATTTT
>TRBJ2-7|.|TRBD2|TRBV29-1
CSGAGMGEQYF
TGCAGTGGAGCGGGAATGGGCGAGCAGTACTTC
>TRBJ2-1|.|.|TRBV4-1
CASIQVGRGHHNEQFF
TGCGCCAGCATCCAAGTTGGTCGGGGCCACCACAATGAGCAGTTCTTC
>TRBJ1-4|.|.|TRBV5-6
CVSSLLTGANEKLFF
TGTGTCAGCAGCTTGTTGACGGGGGCTAACGAAAAACTGTTTTTT
>TRBJ2-1|once|TRBD2|TRBV6-5
CTSRPSRTSRSSMYNEQFF
TGTACCAGCAGACCCTCCAGGACTAGCCGGTCCTCGATGTACAATGAGCAGTTCTTC
>TRBJ2-1|.|.|TRBV11-2
CAGSLEAGHGKNEQFF
TGTGCCGGCAGCTTAGAGGCGGGACATGGTAAGAATGAGCAGTTCTTC
>TRBJ2-7|.|TRBD2|TRBV6-2/TRBV6-3
CTSGHRDRTSGSHEQYF
TGTACCAGCGGTCACCGGGACAGGACTAGCGGGAGCCACGAGCAGTACTTC
>TRBJ2-3|.|.|TRBV11-2
CTCSLDRADTQYF
TGTACCTGCAGCTTAGATCGGGCAGATACACAGTATTTT